This T cell receptor beta chain was recorded in a study of graft-versus-host responses after intestinal transplantation. The overall study: Recipients got multivisceral, liver-intestinal, or isolated intestinal transplants. For about three years after anti-thymocyte globulin induction, all recipients took tacrolimus and steroids. Overall study results and limits: The study found high graft-versus-host to host-versus-graft clonal ratios in allografts of patients with graft-donor T cell macrochimerism.

Libraries were prepared by immunoSEQ multiplex PCR; TCRdb keeps only in-frame clonotypes and omits some of them. The sample has some 82,000 clones, around 86% seen once; the top ten hold roughly 7.3%. This clone was observed a single time. Its specificity is unknown. Germline V gives CDR1 SGDLS, CDR2 YYNGEE. CDR3 length: 14 residues. The specimen comprised unstimulated CD8+ T cells sorted from spleen or lymph node cells, sampled before transplant. J is TRBJ2-5 and V is TRBV9, with D perhaps assigned TRBD1 or TRBD2 (5 bases each). The last part of the DNA fits TRBJ2-7 better; the J call may be wrong. The receptor was isolated from a human donor who was the organ donor for an intestinal transplant. CDR3 amino acids: CASSVSQGAYEQYF. The DNA for the CDR3 is TGTGCCAGCAGCGTATCCCAGGGAGCCTACGAGCAGTACTTC.